This section outlines one T cell receptor beta chain sequence together with its context. The antigen remains undetermined. This sample is part of a study of OX40 agonist ivuxolimab in advanced cancers. Broader study findings: No determination was made of the antigen specificity of the expanded peripheral T cells.

This CDR3 region has 12 residues. V dropped 6 bases and J dropped 8 bases, with 12 bases sitting between them. Germline-derived CDR1 and CDR2 are MNHNS and SASEGT. Sequencing used immunoSEQ multiplex PCR; TCRdb keeps in-frame clones, though not all of them. Of under 80,000 clones in the sample, about 85% were seen once. Collection of blood occurred at baseline, at cycle 4 day 1, and at cycle 7 day 1. The source is an adult with an advanced solid tumor such as melanoma, head and neck, liver or kidney cancer. The gene calls are TRBV6-1 and TRBJ2-3; D gene ambiguous. Sequenced material: CD4+ or CD8+ T cells sorted from blood, taken in a trial of the OX40 agonist ivuxolimab. CDR3 DNA sequence: TGTGCCAGCAGACACTTAGCTGTTACGCAGTATTTT. Protein: CASRHLAVTQYF.